The clone carrying this T cell receptor (beta chain) was counted a few times. Its antigen is undetermined. The sample is drawn from a study of human T cells and chemical hapten exposure. Study at large: Patients, predominantly female, presented with alopecia areata, totalis or universalis.

Study results and limitations: After DPC sensitization, TCRs above 1 in 1000 frequency showed no change.

Indicated time point: patch test 1, 2 weeks after DPC sensitization. Treatment defined: therapeutic diphenylcyclopropenone sensitization with weekly scalp DPC. The germline V and J ends were trimmed by 0 bases and 10 bases, with 11 bases remaining between them. CDR1 is SGHRS, CDR2 YFSETQ, per germline. The CDR3 consists of 12 residues. TCRdb called the RACE reads again in MiXCR, with one record for every CDR3 protein. Of under 450,000 distinct CDR3 sequences listed, 4.8% are singletons. This chain links TRBV5-1 with TRBJ2-7, with D possibly matching TRBD2 (6 bases). This clonotype originated in a woman aged 50 to 65 with alopecia areata. Some clones in this sample may be carry-over from other donors' samples. This sample comprised whole blood, obtained in connection with sensitization to the hapten diphenylcyclopropenone (DPC). The CDR3: CASSLEAGAQYF. CDR3 in DNA: TGCGCCAGCAGCTTGGAAGCGGGCGCACAGTACTTC.